Presented here are 23 T cell receptor beta chains from one specimen sequenced in a study of blood T cell repertoires in COVID-19. Profiling relied on immunoSEQ multiplex PCR, and the TCRdb table lists in-frame clones only, not all of them. The sample has 120,000 or so clones, over 65% seen once. Sample: peripheral blood. These receptors were taken from a woman aged 70 to 79 with acute or convalescent COVID-19.

This clone has a handful of counts. This sequence joins TRBV30 and TRBJ1-3; tentatively, D is TRBD1 (6 bases). V lost 0 bases and J lost 6, with 12 bases in between. CDR3 length: 14 amino acids. Germline loops: CDR1 GTSNPN, CDR2 SVGIG (reference sequence). The CDR3 nucleotides read TGTGCCTGGAGTGTAGGAACAGGGCAAAACACCATATATTTT. Translation gives CAWSVGTGQNTIYF.

The V call is TRBV7-9, the J call TRBJ1-4; 11 positions match TRBD1. V was clipped by 3 bases and J by 6 bases; unmatched bases: 3. The germline gives CDR1 SEHNR, CDR2 FQNEAQ (reference sequence). The CDR3 is 15 amino acids. The DNA for the CDR3 is TGTGCCAGCAGCTTCTGGGGACAGGGGGATGAAAAACTGTTTTTT. This gives the protein CASSFWGQGDEKLFF.

This clone has only a few counts. The V gene is TRBV7-7, the J gene TRBJ2-7; 7 bases fit TRBD1. This CDR3 is 15 amino acids long. Looked up from germline, CDR1 is SSHAT and CDR2 is FNYEAQ (reference sequence). V lost 3 bases to trimming and J lost 0 bases; unmatched junction nucleotides: 5. The CDR3 nucleotides are TGTGCCAGCAGCTTCGACAGGGCTAGCTCCTACGAGCAGTACGTC. Its translation: CASSFDRASSYEQYV.

The chain links TRBV19 to TRBJ2-7; 9 positions agree with TRBD1. The J segment lost 3 bases and the V segment lost 6 bases, leaving 3 bases of the junction unmatched. Germline V lookup: CDR1 LNHDA, CDR2 SQIVND (reference sequence). CDR3 length: 13 amino acids. The CDR3 region has the DNA TGTGCCAGTAGCCCGACAGGGGGCTACGAGCAGTACTTC. Translating gives CASSPTGGYEQYF.

The V and J genes are TRBV7-9 and TRBJ1-2; D not certain. The CDR3 runs to 15 residues. Trimming cost V 1 base and J 8 bases, with 17 bases left between them. Germline values: CDR1 SEHNR, CDR2 FQNEAQ (reference sequence). This CDR3 reads CASSLDLGRPKGYTF. CDR3 sequence (DNA): TGTGCCAGCAGCTTAGATCTGGGGAGACCTAAGGGCTACACCTTC.

The J gene is TRBJ1-1, the V gene TRBV4-1; TRBD1 is a possible D gene (6 bases). There are 16 residues in the CDR3. Deletions cut 5 bases from V and 5 bases from J, with 21 bases between. CDR1 is MGHRA and CDR2 is YSYEKL in the germline V gene. DNA for the CDR3: TGCGCCAGCAGCGACCCCGGTGGGGGGGCAGGGACTGAAGCTTTCTTT. It is translated as CASSDPGGGAGTEAFF.

The CDR3: CASSLDIVRDSENTEAFF. The CDR3, as DNA: TGTGCCAGCAGCTTAGACATCGTCCGGGACAGCGAGAACACTGAAGCTTTCTTT. This chain joins TRBV7-4 and TRBJ1-1, with TRBD1 matching over 7 bases. The CDR3 sequence is 18 residues long. Trimming took 1 base from V and 1 from J; bases not matched to a gene: 12. Germline values: CDR1 SGHVT, CDR2 SQSDAQ.

This chain uses TRBV5-1 with TRBJ2-3; the match to TRBD1 covers 7 bases. Germline V gene sequence: CDR1 SGHRS, CDR2 YFSETQ. The V and J ends lost 4 bases and 2 bases, in that order; junction bases with no gene match: 4. The CDR3 consists of 14 residues. The CDR3 DNA follows: TGCGCCAGCAGCACCGGACAGGTCACAGATACGCAGTATTTT. This sequence encodes CASSTGQVTDTQYF.

The CDR3 DNA reads TGTGCCAGTAGTGCCTTCGGACAGGGGGCTTACAATGAGCAGTTCTTC. Encoded protein: CASSAFGQGAYNEQFF. This chain links TRBV19 with TRBJ2-1, with 11 positions matching TRBD1. Germline CDR1 and CDR2: LNHDA and SQIVND (reference sequence). The CDR3 sequence is 16 residues long. V gave up 5 bases and J gave up 4 bases; unmatched junction bases: 7.

The chain links TRBV6-1 to TRBJ1-6; D gene unclear. The CDR3 length is 16 residues. CDR1 and CDR2 from the germline V gene are MNHNS and SASEGT. Trimming took 1 base from V and 6 from J, leaving 13 bases between them. The CDR3 region is CASSEVTRGTNSPLHF. CDR3 sequence (DNA): TGTGCCAGCAGTGAAGTAACGAGAGGAACTAATTCACCCCTCCACTTT.

V and J are TRBV7-8 and TRBJ1-1, with 7 bases aligning to TRBD1. The germline V gene encodes CDR1 SGHVS and CDR2 FQNEAQ. The CDR3 has 14 amino acids. Germline trimming cut 5 bases from V and 1 base from J; bases unmatched to any gene: 4. In nucleotides, the CDR3 is TGTGCCAGCAGCGACGGACAGGCGAACACTGAAGCTTTCTTT. It is translated as CASSDGQANTEAFF.

The chain links TRBV29-1 to TRBJ1-1; D remains unclear. CDR3 length: 14 residues. The ends were cut back, 5 bases at V and 2 bases at J, with 15 bases in the middle. Germline-derived CDR1 and CDR2 are SQVTM and ANQGSEA. The CDR3 loop reads CSVWEQTLNTEAFF. CDR3 nucleotide sequence: TGCAGCGTTTGGGAGCAGACATTAAACACTGAAGCTTTCTTT.

This clone was seen once. V and J are TRBV3-1 (or the pseudogene TRBV3-2) and TRBJ2-1, with D perhaps TRBD2 (6 bases). Germline CDR1 LGHDT, CDR2 YNNKEL (reference sequence). CDR3 length equals 12 residues. Between the trimmed V and J ends, which lost 3 bases and 10 bases, there was a span of 10 bases. The CDR3 region is CASSHRGREQFF. For the CDR3, the DNA is TGTGCCAGCAGCCACCGAGGGAGGGAGCAGTTCTTC.

The chain has TRBV2 and TRBJ1-2; perhaps TRBD1 as D (6 bases). The CDR3 is 16 amino acids. Trimming took 2 bases from V and 4 from J, leaving 17 bases between them. Germline values: CDR1 SNHLY, CDR2 FYNNEI. CDR3 protein: CASSEPSGVKGYGYTF. Here the CDR3 DNA reads TGTGCCAGCAGTGAACCATCAGGGGTAAAGGGCTATGGCTACACCTTC.

This chain links TRBV2 with TRBJ2-3; 8 positions match TRBD2. V was pared by 11 bases and J by 2 bases, with 6 bases of the junction left unmatched. The CDR3 contains 13 residues. Germline CDR1 and CDR2: SNHLY and FYNNEI. The DNA for the CDR3 is TGTGCCGAGCGGGGGCCTACCACAGATACGCAGTATTTT. This gives the protein CAERGPTTDTQYF.

This chain joins TRBV14 and TRBJ1-2; 9 bases match TRBD1. From germline, CDR1 is SGHDN and CDR2 FVKESK. The CDR3 contains 13 residues. V shed 4 bases, J shed 6 bases, and the junction held 3 bases outside the gene matches. The CDR3 DNA reads as TGTGCCAGCAGCCTTAGGACAGGGGATGGCTACACCTTC. Its protein is CASSLRTGDGYTF.

CDR3 sequence: CAWSVALNTEAFF. CDR3 coding DNA: TGTGCCTGGAGTGTAGCCCTGAACACTGAAGCTTTCTTT. This chain connects TRBV30 to TRBJ1-1; D unclear. The germline V gene has CDR1 GTSNPN and CDR2 SVGIG (reference sequence). This CDR3 is 13 amino acids long. V dropped 0 bases and J dropped 0 bases, with 5 bases sitting between them.

The V and J genes are TRBV2 and TRBJ2-1; D might be TRBD2 (5 bases). Germline-derived CDR1 and CDR2 are SNHLY and FYNNEI. The CDR3 covers 12 residues. The V and J ends lost 3 bases and 16 bases respectively, with 16 bases between them. CDR3 in amino acids: CASSDVPPGYFF. The CDR3, as DNA: TGTGCCAGCAGTGATGTACCCCCGGGGTATTTCTTC. Filled out from reference TRBV2 and TRBJ2-1, the complete variable domain reads EPEVTQTPSHQVTQMGQEVILRCVPISNHLYFYWYRQILGQKVEFLVSFYNNEISEKSEIFDDQFSVERPDGSNFTLKIRSTKLEDSAMYFCASSDVPPGYFFGPGTRLTVL.

To note about this clone: Other DNA sequences of this sample code for an identical CDR3. The rearrangement joins TRBV2 to TRBJ1-2; maybe TRBD1 (6 bases). The germline gives CDR1 SNHLY, CDR2 FYNNEI. This CDR3 is built from 13 residues. Deletions cut 4 bases from V and 2 bases from J, with 8 bases between. This chain's CDR3 is CASSVQGNYGYTF. CDR3 sequence (DNA): TGTGCCAGCAGTGTACAGGGCAACTATGGCTACACCTTC.

This chain links TRBV7-2 with TRBJ2-3; 7 nucleotides match TRBD2. The CDR3 sequence is 17 residues long. Germline V gene lookup returns CDR1 SGHTA and CDR2 FQGNSA. Unmatched junction bases numbered 16, after V lost 1 base and J lost 9 bases. CDR3 nucleotides: TGTGCCAGCAGCTTAGACGGCGGGGGTAACCCATCCGAGACGCAGTATTTT. It specifies CASSLDGGGNPSETQYF.

The rearrangement uses TRBV30 and TRBJ1-2; D is undetermined. The V gene lost 1 base and the J gene lost 3 bases, with 6 bases spanning the gap. This CDR3 region has 12 residues. CDR1 is GTSNPN, CDR2 SVGIG, per germline (reference sequence). The CDR3 DNA reads TGTGCCTGGAGTGAAAACTACTATGGCTACACCTTC. Residues: CAWSENYYGYTF.

In the case of this clone: Sequence at one end of the junction differs from germline and may be a read error. V is TRBV5-5 and J is TRBJ2-4; D may be TRBD2 (5 bases). The germline CDR1 and CDR2 sequences are SGHKS and YYEKEE (reference sequence). The CDR3 is 20 amino acids. The CDR3 protein is CVSSPLGVVTDRLAKNIQYF. The CDR3 nucleotides read TGTGTCAGCAGCCCTCTCGGGGTGGTGACGGACCGACTAGCCAAAAACATTCAGTACTTC.

This chain links TRBV5-1 with TRBJ2-1, with TRBD2 matching 9 bases. V was clipped by 5 bases and J by 8 bases; unmatched bases: 8. The CDR3 loop spans 14 amino acids. Germline CDR1 and CDR2: SGHRS and YFSETQ. The CDR3 DNA sequence: TGCGCCAGCAGTGGGCGGGGGGGCATGTATGAGCAGTTCTTC. This encodes CASSGRGGMYEQFF. Looking up the rest from reference TRBV5-1 and TRBJ2-1 gives the full variable domain: KAGVTQTPRYLIKTRGQQVTLSCSPISGHRSVSWYQQTPGQGLQFLFEYFSETQRNKGNFPGRFSGRQFSNSRSEMNVSTLELGDSALYLCASSGRGGMYEQFFGPGTRLTVL.